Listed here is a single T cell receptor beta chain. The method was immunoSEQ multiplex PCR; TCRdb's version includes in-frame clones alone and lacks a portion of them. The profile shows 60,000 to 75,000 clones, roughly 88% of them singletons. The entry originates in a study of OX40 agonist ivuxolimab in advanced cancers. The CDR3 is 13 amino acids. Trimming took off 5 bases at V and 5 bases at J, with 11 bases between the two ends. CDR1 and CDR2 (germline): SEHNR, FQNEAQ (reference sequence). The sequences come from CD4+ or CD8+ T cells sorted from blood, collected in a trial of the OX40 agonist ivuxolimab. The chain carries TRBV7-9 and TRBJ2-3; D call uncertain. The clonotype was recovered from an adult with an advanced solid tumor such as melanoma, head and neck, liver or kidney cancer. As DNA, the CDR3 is TGTGCCAGCAGCCTACGAACAAGAGATACGCAGTATTTT. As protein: CASSLRTRDTQYF.